The clone carrying this T cell receptor beta chain was seen more than once but under ten times. Its antigen is still unknown. This sample is drawn from a study of glioma-infiltrating T cells after dendritic cell vaccination. Findings and caveats of the study: Higher pretreatment TIL content predicted longer progression-free time and survival.

Profiling relied on immunoSEQ multiplex PCR, and the TCRdb table lists in-frame clones only, not all of them. The sample lists 40,000 to 60,000 clones, about 85% seen once, with around 10% in the top ten. This TCR derives from a human donor with glioblastoma. Sequences were derived from blood, sampled before dendritic cell vaccination.

This CDR3 is CASSLRDRADGYTF. CDR3 in DNA: TGTGCCAGCAGTTTGAGAGACAGGGCAGATGGCTACACCTTC. This sequence joins TRBV27 and TRBJ1-2, with TRBD1 matching 7 bases. The CDR3 consists of 14 residues. J was trimmed by 6 bases and V by 3 bases; bases with no gene match: 7. In germline, CDR1 is MNHEY, CDR2 SMNVEV (reference sequence).